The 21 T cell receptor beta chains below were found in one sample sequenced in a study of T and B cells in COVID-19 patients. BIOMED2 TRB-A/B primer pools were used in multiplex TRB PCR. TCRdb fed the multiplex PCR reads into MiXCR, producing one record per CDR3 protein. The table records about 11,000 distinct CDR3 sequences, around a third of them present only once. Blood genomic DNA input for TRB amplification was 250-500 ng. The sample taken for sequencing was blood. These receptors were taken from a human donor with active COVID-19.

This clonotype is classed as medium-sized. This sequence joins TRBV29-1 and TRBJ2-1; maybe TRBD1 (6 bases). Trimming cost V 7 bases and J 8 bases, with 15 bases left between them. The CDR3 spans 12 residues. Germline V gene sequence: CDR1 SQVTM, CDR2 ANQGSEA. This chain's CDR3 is CSAGEGVYEQFF. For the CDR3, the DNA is TGCAGCGCTGGAGAGGGGGTCTATGAGCAGTTCTTC.

This chain's CDR3 is CASQSRVVYNEQFF. DNA of the CDR3: TGTGCCAGCCAGAGTAGAGTCGTATACAATGAGCAGTTCTTC. The chain couples TRBV28 to TRBJ2-1; D remains ambiguous. Germline CDR1 and CDR2: MDHEN and SYDVKM. V gave up 8 bases and J gave up 4 bases, with 15 bases separating them. CDR3 length equals 14 residues.

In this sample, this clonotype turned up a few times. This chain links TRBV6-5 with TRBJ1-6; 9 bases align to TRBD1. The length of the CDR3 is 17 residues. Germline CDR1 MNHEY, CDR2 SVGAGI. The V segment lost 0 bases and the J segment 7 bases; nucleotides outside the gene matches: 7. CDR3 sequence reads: CASSYSTGGVWNSPLHF. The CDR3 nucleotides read TGTGCCAGCAGTTACTCGACAGGGGGAGTGTGGAATTCACCCCTCCACTTT.

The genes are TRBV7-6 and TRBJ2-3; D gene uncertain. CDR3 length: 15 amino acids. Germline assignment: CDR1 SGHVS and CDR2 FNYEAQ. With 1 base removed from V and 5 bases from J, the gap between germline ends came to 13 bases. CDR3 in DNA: TGTGCCAGCAGCTTAGGCCACAATACCTTAGATACGCAGTATTTT. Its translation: CASSLGHNTLDTQYF.

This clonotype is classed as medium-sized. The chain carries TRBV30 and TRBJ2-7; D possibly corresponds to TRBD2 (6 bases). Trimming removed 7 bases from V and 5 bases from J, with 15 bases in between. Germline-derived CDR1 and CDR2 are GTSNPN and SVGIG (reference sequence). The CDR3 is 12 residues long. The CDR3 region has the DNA TGTGCCTCCCTCGGCGGCGGGGACGAGCAGTACTTC. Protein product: CASLGGGDEQYF. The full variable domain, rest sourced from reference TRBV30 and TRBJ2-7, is SQTIHQWPATLVQPVGSPLSLECTVEGTSNPNLYWYRQAAGRGLQLLFYSVGIGQISSEVPQNLSASRPQDRQFILSSKKLLLSDSGFYLCASLGGGDEQYFGPGTRLTVT.

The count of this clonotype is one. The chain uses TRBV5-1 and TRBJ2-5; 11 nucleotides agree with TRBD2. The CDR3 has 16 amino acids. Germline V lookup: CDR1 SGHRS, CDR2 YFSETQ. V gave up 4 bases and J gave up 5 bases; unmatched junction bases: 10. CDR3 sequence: CASSGTISGGAETQYF. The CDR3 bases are TGCGCCAGCAGCGGTACTATTAGCGGGGGGGCTGAGACCCAGTACTTC.

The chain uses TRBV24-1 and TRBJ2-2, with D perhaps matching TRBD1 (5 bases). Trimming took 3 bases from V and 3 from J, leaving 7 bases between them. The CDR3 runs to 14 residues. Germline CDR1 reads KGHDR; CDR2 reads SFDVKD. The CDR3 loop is CATSDPTDTGELFF. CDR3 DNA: TGTGCCACCAGTGATCCGACAGACACCGGGGAGCTGTTTTTT.

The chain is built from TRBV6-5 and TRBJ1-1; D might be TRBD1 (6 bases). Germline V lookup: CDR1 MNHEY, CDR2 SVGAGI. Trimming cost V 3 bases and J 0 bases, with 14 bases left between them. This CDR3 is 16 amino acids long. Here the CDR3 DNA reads TGTGCCAGCAGTTATGGAACAGGGTTTTTGAACACTGAAGCTTTCTTT. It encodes CASSYGTGFLNTEAFF.

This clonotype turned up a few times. The CDR3, as DNA: TGCGCCAGCAGCTTGGCCGAGTGGTCGATAAGGTACGAGCAGTACTTC. It specifies CASSLAEWSIRYEQYF. The rearrangement uses TRBV5-1 and TRBJ2-7, with unresolved D. The V gene's germline CDR1 is SGHRS and CDR2 YFSETQ. Trimming took 0 bases from V and 4 from J, leaving 17 bases between them. The CDR3 is 16 amino acids.

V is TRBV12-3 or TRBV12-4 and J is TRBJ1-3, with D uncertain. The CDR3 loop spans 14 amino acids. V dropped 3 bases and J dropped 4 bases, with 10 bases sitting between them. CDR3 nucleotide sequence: TGTGCCAGCAGTTTGGGGTCTGGCGGAAACACCATATATTTT. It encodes CASSLGSGGNTIYF.

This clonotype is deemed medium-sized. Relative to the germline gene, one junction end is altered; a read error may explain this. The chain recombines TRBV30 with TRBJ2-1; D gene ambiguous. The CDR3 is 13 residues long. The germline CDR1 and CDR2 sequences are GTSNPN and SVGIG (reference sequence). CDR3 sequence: CAWKVDRIQPIRF. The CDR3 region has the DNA TGTGCCTGGAAGGTAGACCGAATCCAGCCTATCAGATTC. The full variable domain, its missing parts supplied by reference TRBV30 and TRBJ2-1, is SQTIHQWPATLVQPVGSPLSLECTVEGTSNPNLYWYRQAAGRGLQLLFYSVGIGQISSEVPQNLSASRPQDRQFILSSKKLLLSDSGFYLCAWKVDRIQPIRFGPGTRLTVL.

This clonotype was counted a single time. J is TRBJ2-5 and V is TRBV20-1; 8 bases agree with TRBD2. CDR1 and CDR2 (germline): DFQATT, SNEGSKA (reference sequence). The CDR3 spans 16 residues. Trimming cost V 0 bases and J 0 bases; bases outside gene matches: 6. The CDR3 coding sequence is TGCAGTGCTAGAGATGGGGGCGGGGGGCACCAAGAGACCCAGTACTTC. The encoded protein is CSARDGGGGHQETQYF.

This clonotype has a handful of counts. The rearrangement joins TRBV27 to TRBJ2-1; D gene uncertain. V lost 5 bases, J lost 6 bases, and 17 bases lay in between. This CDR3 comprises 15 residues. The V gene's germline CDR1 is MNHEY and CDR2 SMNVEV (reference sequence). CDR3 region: CASSPRTAGFNEQFF. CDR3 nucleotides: TGTGCCAGCAGTCCGCGGACGGCCGGGTTCAATGAGCAGTTCTTC.

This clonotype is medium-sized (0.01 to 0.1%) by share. CDR3: CASSYLQGSTYEQYF. As DNA, the CDR3 is TGTGCCAGCAGTTACTTACAGGGTAGCACCTACGAGCAGTACTTC. V usage is TRBV6-5 and J usage is TRBJ2-7, with D possibly TRBD1 on 6 matching bases. CDR1 is MNHEY, CDR2 SVGAGI, per germline. V was shortened by 1 base and J by 2 bases, with 12 bases between the two germline ends. CDR3 length: 15 residues.

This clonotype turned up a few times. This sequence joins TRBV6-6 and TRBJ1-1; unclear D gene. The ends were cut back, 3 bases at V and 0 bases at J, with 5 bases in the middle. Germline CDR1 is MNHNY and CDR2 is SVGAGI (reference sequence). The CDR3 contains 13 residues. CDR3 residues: CASSYSMNTEAFF. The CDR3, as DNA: TGTGCCAGCAGTTATAGTATGAACACTGAAGCTTTCTTT.

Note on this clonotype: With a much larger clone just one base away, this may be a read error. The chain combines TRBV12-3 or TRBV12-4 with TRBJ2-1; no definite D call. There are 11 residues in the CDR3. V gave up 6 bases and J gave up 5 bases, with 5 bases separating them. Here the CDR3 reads CASSLNNEQFF. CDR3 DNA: TGTGCCAGCAGCCTGAACAATGAGCAGTTCTTC.

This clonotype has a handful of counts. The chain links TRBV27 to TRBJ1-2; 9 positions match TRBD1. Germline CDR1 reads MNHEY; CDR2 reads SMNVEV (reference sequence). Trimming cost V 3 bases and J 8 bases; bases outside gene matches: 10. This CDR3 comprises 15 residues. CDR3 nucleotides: TGTGCCAGCAGTTTCGGAGGGACAGGGATTCGCGGCTACACCTTC. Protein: CASSFGGTGIRGYTF.

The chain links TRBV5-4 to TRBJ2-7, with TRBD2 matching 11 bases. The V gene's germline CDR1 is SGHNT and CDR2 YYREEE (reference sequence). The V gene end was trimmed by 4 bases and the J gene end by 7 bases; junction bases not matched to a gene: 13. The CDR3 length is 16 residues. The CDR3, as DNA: TGTGCCAGCAGCAGTACCTTAGCGGGGGGGCTCGGTGAGCAGTACTTC. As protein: CASSSTLAGGLGEQYF.

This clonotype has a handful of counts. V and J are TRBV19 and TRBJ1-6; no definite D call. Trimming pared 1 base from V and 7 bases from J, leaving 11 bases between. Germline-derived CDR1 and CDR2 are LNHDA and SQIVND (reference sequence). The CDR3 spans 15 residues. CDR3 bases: TGTGCCAGTAGTATAGGGGCCGAGATCAATTCACCCCTCCACTTT. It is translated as CASSIGAEINSPLHF.

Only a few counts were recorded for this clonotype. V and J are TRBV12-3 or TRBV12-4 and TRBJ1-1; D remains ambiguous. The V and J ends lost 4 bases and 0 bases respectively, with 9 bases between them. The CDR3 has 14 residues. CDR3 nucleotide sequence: TGTGCCAGCAGTTACCAGGTAGTGAACACTGAAGCTTTCTTT. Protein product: CASSYQVVNTEAFF.

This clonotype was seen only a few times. The CDR3 loop reads CASSDLPILGQANSPLHF. CDR3 in DNA: TGTGCCAGCAGTGATTTGCCGATACTGGGACAGGCTAATTCACCCCTCCACTTT. The chain joins TRBV6-1 to TRBJ1-6; 8 nucleotides line up with TRBD1. CDR1 is MNHNS and CDR2 is SASEGT in the germline V gene. Trimming at V came to 3 bases and at J to 6 bases, leaving 13 bases not matched to a gene. The CDR3 covers 18 residues.